This TCR beta chain was identified in a study of CD8 T cells in ankylosing spondylitis. Study results and caveats: It appeared that ankylosing spondylitis blood was characterized by a TCR beta motif of fewer than ten highly homologous variants. Reportedly, significant enrichment of disease-linked clones occurred in matched ankylosing spondylitis synovial fluid. There were earlier reports of some motif variants in reactive arthritis synovial fluid and blood.

This clonotype was found a few times. Its antigen remains unidentified. MiXCR, run by TCRdb on the 5' RACE reads, gives a single entry per CDR3 protein. The sample consists of 200,000 to 300,000 distinct CDR3 sequences, 8.6% of them appearing once. CDR1 and CDR2 (germline): LNHDA, SQIVND (reference sequence). The V end lost 4 bases, the J end lost 5 bases, and 14 bases lay between the germline ends. The CDR3 runs 14 residues. The source of this sequence is a male donor with ankylosing spondylitis or in good health (not recorded which). The genes are TRBV19 and TRBJ1-1; a weak D match, TRBD1 (6 bases). Specimen: blood, either unsorted or a sorted T cell fraction (not recorded which). CDR3 nucleotide sequence: TGTGCCAGTAGTACGGGCGGGGGCCCGACTGAAGCTTTCTTT. It is translated as CASSTGGGPTEAFF.